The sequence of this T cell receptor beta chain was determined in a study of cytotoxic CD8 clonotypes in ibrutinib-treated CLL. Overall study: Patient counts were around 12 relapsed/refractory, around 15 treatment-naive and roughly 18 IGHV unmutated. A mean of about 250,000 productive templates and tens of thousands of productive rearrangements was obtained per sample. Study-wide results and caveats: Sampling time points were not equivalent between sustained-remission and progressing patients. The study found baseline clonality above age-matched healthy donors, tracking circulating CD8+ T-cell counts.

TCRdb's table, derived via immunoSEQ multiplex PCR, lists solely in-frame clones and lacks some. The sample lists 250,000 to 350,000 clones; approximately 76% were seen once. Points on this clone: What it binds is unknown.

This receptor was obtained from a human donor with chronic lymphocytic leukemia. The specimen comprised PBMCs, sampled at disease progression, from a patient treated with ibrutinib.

The CDR3 is CSVAGLDGPSEYQETQYF. CDR3 DNA: TGCAGCGTTGCGGGTTTGGACGGACCGAGCGAGTACCAAGAGACCCAGTACTTC. This rearrangement joins TRBV29-1 to TRBJ2-5; D is undetermined. This CDR3 spans 18 amino acids. Germline lookup yields CDR1 SQVTM and CDR2 ANQGSEA. The V and J ends lost 4 bases and 0 bases respectively, with 24 bases between them. The complete variable domain, with remaining parts taken from reference TRBV29-1 and TRBJ2-5, reads SAVISQKPSRDICQRGTSLTIQCQVDSQVTMMFWYRQQPGQSLTLIATANQGSEATYESGFVIDKFPISRPNLTFSTLTVSNMSPEDSSIYLCSVAGLDGPSEYQETQYFGPGTRLLVL.